The source of this T cell receptor (beta chain) is a study of graft-versus-host responses after intestinal transplantation. About the study: All recipients were transplanted with multivisceral, liver-intestinal, or isolated intestinal grafts. Following induction with anti-thymocyte globulin, all recipients were given tacrolimus and steroids for around three years.

The data were produced by immunoSEQ multiplex PCR, yet TCRdb's version contains in-frame clones alone and is incomplete. The sample has tens of thousands of clones; 75% to 95% are singletons. The germline gives CDR1 SGHRS, CDR2 YFSETQ. This CDR3 is built from 13 residues. With 0 bases removed from V and 2 bases from J, the gap between germline ends came to 6 bases. On this clone: Its target is not known.

Findings of the study overall: Some patients had graft-donor T cell macrochimerism. In their allografts, the ratios of graft-versus-host to host-versus-graft T cell clones were high. Association was observed between peak circulating GvH clone levels and early post-transplant HvG declines.

The sequence was obtained from a human patient who received an intestinal transplant, so some T cells may come from the graft donor. V usage is TRBV5-1 and J usage is TRBJ2-7; tentative D call: TRBD1 (5 bases). The sequenced sample was PBMCs, obtained around 330 days after intestinal transplant. CDR3 bases: TGCGCCAGCAGCTTGGAGGGGCCCTACGAGCAGTACTTC. It encodes CASSLEGPYEQYF.